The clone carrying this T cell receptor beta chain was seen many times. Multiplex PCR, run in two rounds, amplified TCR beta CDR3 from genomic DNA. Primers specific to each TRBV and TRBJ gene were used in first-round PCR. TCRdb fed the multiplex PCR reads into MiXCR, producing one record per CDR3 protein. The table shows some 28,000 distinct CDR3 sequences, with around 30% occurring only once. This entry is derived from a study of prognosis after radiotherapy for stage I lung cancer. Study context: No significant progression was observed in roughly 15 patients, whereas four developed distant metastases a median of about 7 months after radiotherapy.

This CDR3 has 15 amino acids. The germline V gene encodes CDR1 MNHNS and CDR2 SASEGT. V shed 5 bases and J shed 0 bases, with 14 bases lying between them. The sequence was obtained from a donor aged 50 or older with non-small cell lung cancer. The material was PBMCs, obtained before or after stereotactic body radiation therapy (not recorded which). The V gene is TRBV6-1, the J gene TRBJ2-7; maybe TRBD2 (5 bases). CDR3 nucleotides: TGTGCCAGCAGTCCTTGGACGGGAAGCTCCTACGAGCAGTACTTC. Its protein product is CASSPWTGSSYEQYF.